This TCR beta chain was identified in a study of T cell repertoires in aging, cancer and after chemotherapy. Study-wide points: Rebound thymic output was suggested by rising median generation probability during chemotherapy in each cancer cohort. In cancer patients, declining TCR diversity with age involved lost richness and lost evenness.

This clonotype is deemed medium-sized (0.01 to 0.1%). The target antigen is unknown. Rearranged V-D-J TRB sequences were amplified with a mixed TRB-A/B primer pool. TCRdb reprocessed the multiplex PCR reads via MiXCR and lists one record per CDR3 protein. The table records around 13,000 distinct CDR3 sequences, approximately 28% of them present only once. Amplification of TCR beta used genomic DNA extracted from peripheral blood. The CDR3 is 19 amino acids. The trim removed 5 bases at V and 4 bases at J, leaving 13 bases unmatched. V gene TRBV12-3 or TRBV12-4 combines with J gene TRBJ2-2; 13 nucleotides align to TRBD2. The origin of this receptor is a human donor with a blood cancer. Sequenced sample: blood. DNA of the CDR3: TGTGCCAGCAGTCCCGGGACTAGCGGGATATCGCCCCTCACCGGGGAGCTGTTTTTT. Its protein is CASSPGTSGISPLTGELFF.